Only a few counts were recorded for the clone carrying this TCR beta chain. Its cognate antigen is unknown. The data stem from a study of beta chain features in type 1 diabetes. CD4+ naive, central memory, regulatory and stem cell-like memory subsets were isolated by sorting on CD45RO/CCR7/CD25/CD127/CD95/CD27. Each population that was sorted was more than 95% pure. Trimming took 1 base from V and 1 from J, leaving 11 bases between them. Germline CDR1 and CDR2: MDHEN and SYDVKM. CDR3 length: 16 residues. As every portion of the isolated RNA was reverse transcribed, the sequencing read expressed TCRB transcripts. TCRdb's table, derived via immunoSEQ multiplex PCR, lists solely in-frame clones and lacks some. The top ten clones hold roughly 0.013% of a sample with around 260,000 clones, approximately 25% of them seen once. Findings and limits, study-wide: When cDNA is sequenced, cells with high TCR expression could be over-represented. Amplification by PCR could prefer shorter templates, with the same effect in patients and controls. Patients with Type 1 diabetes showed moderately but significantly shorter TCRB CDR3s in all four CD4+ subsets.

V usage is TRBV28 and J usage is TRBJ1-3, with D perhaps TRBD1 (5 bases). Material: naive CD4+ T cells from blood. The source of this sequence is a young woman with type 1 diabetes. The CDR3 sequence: CASSLSLRGSGNTIYF. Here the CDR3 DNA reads TGTGCCAGCAGTTTATCCCTTCGGGGGTCTGGAAACACCATATATTTT.